This T cell receptor (beta chain) was retrieved from a study of blood T cell repertoires in COVID-19. Turning to the study itself: There were acute and convalescent COVID-19 samples, and they came from the United States, Italy and Spain.

Authors' analysis steps: Amplification with reference gene primers provided the estimates of nucleated cell counts. Method: immunoSEQ multiplex PCR; TCRdb's copy keeps in-frame clones and lacks some. V, J and clone size derive from that table, while D and trimming were established from the DNA sequence. The sample yields some 50,000 clones, roughly 86% seen once. CDR1 is SGHNT, CDR2 YYREEE, per germline (reference sequence). CDR3 length: 14 residues. V dropped 0 bases and J dropped 0 bases, with 6 bases sitting between them. The table lists this clone with a count of one. The chain employs TRBV5-4 and TRBJ1-1; D remains unclear. This receptor was taken from a woman aged 60-70 years with acute or convalescent COVID-19. Sequenced input: peripheral blood. CDR3 in DNA: TGTGCCAGCAGCTTGGAAACAGTGAACACTGAAGCTTTCTTT. Its protein is CASSLETVNTEAFF.